This T cell receptor beta chain was sequenced during a study of blood T cell repertoires in COVID-19. Germline CDR1 reads SGHRS; CDR2 reads YFSETQ. V lost 0 bases, J lost 7 bases, and 8 bases lay in between. The CDR3 covers 13 residues. Clones were sequenced by immunoSEQ multiplex PCR, and TCRdb holds only the in-frame ones, with some missing. The sample includes 250,000 to 350,000 clones, 87% seen only once; the top ten take roughly 2.2%. The clonotype was recovered from a woman aged 45-65 years who had recovered from COVID-19. Source material: peripheral blood. The V and J genes are TRBV5-1 and TRBJ1-5, with unresolved D. The CDR3 sequence is CASSLDVGQPQHF. DNA for the CDR3: TGCGCCAGCAGCTTGGACGTCGGGCAGCCCCAGCATTTT.